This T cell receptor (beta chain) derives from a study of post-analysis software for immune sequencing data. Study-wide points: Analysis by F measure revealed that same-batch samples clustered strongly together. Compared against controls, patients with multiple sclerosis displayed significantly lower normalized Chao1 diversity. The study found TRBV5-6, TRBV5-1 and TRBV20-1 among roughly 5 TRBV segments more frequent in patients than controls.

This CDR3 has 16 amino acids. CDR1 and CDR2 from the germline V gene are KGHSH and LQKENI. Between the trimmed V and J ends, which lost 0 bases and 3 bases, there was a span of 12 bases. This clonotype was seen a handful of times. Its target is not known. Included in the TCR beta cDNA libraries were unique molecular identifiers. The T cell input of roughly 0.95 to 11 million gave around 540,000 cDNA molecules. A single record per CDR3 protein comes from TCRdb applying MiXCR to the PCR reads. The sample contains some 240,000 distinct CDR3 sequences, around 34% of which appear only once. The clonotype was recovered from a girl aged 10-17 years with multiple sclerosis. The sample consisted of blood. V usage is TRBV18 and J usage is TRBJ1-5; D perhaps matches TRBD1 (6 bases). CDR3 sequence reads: CASSPPGHPDNQPQHF. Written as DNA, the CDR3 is TGTGCCAGCTCACCACCGGGACACCCAGACAATCAGCCCCAGCATTTT.